This TCR beta chain was identified during a study of prognosis after radiotherapy for stage I lung cancer (dated by TCRdb to the early 2020s). Study-wide context: Between early 2018 and early 2019, 15 to 20 stage I NSCLC patients were enrolled in Nanjing, China. Newly diagnosed primary stage I lung tumors were found in some 14 patients, while oligometastatic NSCLC after surgical resection of the primary tumor was found in about 5. All patients were regarded as medically inoperable, because of comorbidities in over 10 patients and refusal of surgery in more than 5 patients. The cohort included about 12 men and several women, with a median age of about 79 years and a range of about 53 to 84 years. Squamous cell carcinoma histology was identified in seven patients, and adenocarcinoma histology was identified in eleven to twelve patients. SBRT was given in 3 to 5 fractions with a biologically effective dose of at least 100 Gy, using image-guided IMRT or VMAT. In every patient, SBRT was given without any concurrent therapy. After SBRT, distant metastases developed in about 20% of the 19 patients at a median of around 7 months, while the remaining 15 patients had no significant progression. The study profiled peripheral blood TCR beta repertoires from stage I NSCLC patients before and after stereotactic body radiotherapy and related them to distant failure. For each of the roughly 20 patients, one blood sample was taken before SBRT and one after, so the study sequenced around 40 samples in total.

This clonotype appeared many times. The antigen this receptor binds is unknown. Per-base quality was not reported, and no clone a single base away is much larger than it. Counted from cysteine to phenylalanine, this CDR3 has 16 amino acids. Only the CDR3 portion is preserved as DNA: 48 bases, with reading frame beginning at the first base. CDR1 and CDR2 are read off the germline V gene as SGDLS and YYNGEE. Deletion took 0 bases off V and 3 bases off J, with a span of 15 bases between the germline ends. A history of other malignancies or of prior chemotherapy or radiotherapy was absent in all patients, and node-negative disease was shown on CT and PET/CT in all patients. Six milliliters of peripheral venous blood were drawn into EDTA tubes at each of two time points. Ficoll-Paque Plus density-gradient centrifugation was used to isolate PBMCs. Samples were stored at -80°C immediately after collection until analysis.

Two rounds of multiplex PCR on genomic DNA were used to amplify the TCR beta CDR3 region. The first PCR round used primers specific to each TRBV and TRBJ gene, with sequences filed in Chinese patent CN105087789A. The second PCR round used universal primers. The Roche High Pure PCR Template Preparation Kit was used to extract genomic DNA from the frozen PBMCs. An Illumina HiSeq 3000 was used to sequence the libraries paired-end with 151 bp reads. Turning to the authors' computational methods: CutAdapt was used to remove raw reads lacking the multiplex PCR primer sequences. Using PEAR, the high-quality paired reads were merged into contigs. MiXCR assigned TRB V, D and J gene segments to each contig by aligning to reference sequences. To remove sequencing errors, CDR3 sequences were clustered according to base quality and sequence similarity. Diversity was measured as Shannon entropy normalized by the natural log of productive TCR sequence number. One minus Shannon entropy divided by the natural log of the number of unique clonotypes was used as the definition of clonality. Progression-free survival cut-offs for repertoire metrics were chosen using the Youden index of ROC curves, with analyses run in R 3.5.3. TCRdb cleaned the public reads at Q25 with fastp, built clones with MiXCR and kept in-frame beta chains. When rows share a CDR3 protein, they turn into one entry using the most common DNA and genes. None of the V and J calls come from the authors' own analysis; TCRdb made them. This sample is represented by under 75,000 distinct CDR3 sequences; around a quarter of them were singletons. The leading ten clones occupy around 6.9% of the sample.

Broader findings and caveats from the paper: The small cohort and short follow-up limited the study, so independent validation of the findings is needed. No determination of tumor specificity was made for expanded TCR clones. Post-SBRT Shannon entropy and its change from baseline were lower in patients who developed distant metastases; baseline Shannon entropy was not associated with metastases. Unique TCR clone counts fell after SBRT (median about 9,600 before versus roughly 6,200 after; Wilcoxon paired P=0.011). Differences by metastasis status were reportedly seen in TRBV and TRBJ usage frequencies, involving two V genes at baseline and, after SBRT, nine V genes and two J genes. All reported P values were unadjusted for multiple comparisons.

This clonotype was sampled from a donor aged 50 or older with non-small cell lung cancer. Recombination joined TRBV9 with TRBJ2-5; the D gene is tentatively TRBD1 or TRBD2, each matching 5 bases. This sample comprised PBMCs, obtained before or after stereotactic body radiation therapy (not recorded which). The DNA is TGTGCCAGCAGCGTAGATCACGGGGCCGCTGAAGAGACCCAGTACTTC. The resulting protein is CASSVDHGAAEETQYF.